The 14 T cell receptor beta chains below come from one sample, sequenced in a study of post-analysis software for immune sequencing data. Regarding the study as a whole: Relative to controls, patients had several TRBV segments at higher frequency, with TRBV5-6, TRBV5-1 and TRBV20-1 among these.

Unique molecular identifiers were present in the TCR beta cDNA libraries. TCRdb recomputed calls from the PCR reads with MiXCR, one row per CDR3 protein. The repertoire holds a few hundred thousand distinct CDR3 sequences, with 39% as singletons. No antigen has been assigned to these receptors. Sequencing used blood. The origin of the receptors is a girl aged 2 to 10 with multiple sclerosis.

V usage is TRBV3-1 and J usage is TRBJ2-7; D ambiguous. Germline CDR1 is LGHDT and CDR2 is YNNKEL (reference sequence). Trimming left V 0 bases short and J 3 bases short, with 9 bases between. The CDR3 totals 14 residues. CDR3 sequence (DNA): TGTGCCAGCAGCCAAGATCGACTGCTCTACGAGCAGTACTTC. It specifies CASSQDRLLYEQYF.

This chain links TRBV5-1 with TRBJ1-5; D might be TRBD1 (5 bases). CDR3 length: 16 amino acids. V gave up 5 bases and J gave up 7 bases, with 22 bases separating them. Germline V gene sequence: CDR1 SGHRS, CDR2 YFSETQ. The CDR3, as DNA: TGCGCCAGCAGTCCCTTCGGTGGGGGTTCAGGGCAGCCCCAGCATTTT. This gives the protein CASSPFGGGSGQPQHF.

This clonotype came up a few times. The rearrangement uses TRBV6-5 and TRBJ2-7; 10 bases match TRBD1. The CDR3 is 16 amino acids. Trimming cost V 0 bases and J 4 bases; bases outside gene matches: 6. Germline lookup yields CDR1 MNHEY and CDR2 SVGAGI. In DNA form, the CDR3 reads TGTGCCAGCAGTTACTCGTACGACAGGGGGCCATACGAGCAGTACTTC. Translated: CASSYSYDRGPYEQYF.

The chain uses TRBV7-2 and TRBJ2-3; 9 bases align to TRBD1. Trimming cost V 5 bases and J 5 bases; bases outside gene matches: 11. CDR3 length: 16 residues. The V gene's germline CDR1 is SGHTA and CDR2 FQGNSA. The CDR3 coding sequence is TGTGCCAGCAGCCCAAGGCCAGCGACAGGGGGAGATACGCAGTATTTT. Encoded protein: CASSPRPATGGDTQYF. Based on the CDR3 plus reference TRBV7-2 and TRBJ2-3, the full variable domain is GAGVSQSPSNKVTEKGKDVELRCDPISGHTALYWYRQSLGQGLEFLIYFQGNSAPDKSGLPSDRFSAERTGGSVSTLTIQRTQQEDSAVYLCASSPRPATGGDTQYFGPGTRLTVL.

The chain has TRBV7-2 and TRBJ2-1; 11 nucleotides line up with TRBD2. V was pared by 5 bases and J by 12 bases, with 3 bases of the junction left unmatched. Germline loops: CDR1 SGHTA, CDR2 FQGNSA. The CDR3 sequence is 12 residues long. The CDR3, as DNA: TGTGCCAGCAGCCGCGGACTAGCGGGGCAGTTCTTC. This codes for CASSRGLAGQFF.

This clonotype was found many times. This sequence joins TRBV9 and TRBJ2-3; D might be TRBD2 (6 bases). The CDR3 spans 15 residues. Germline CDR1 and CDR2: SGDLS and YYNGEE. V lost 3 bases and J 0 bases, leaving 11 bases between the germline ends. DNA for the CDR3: TGTGCCAGCAGCGCTAGCGATCCTAGCACAGATACGCAGTATTTT. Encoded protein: CASSASDPSTDTQYF.

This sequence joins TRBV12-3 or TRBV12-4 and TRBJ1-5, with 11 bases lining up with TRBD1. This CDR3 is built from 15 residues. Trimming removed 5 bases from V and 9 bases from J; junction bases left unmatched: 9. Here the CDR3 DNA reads TGTGCCAGCAGTCCCGGACAGGGGGCCCAATGGCCCCAGCATTTT. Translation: CASSPGQGAQWPQHF.

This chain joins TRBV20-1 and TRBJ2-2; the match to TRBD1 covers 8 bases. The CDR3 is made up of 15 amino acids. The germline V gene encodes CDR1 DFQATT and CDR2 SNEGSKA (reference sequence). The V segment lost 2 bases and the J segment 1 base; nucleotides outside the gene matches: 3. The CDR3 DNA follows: TGCAGTGCTAGACCTGACAGGGGGAACACCGGGGAGCTGTTTTTT. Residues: CSARPDRGNTGELFF.

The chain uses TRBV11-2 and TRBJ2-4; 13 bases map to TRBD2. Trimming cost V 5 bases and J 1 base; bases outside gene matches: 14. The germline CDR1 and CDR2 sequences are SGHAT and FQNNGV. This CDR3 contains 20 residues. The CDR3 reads CASSPFRGLAGSGAKNIQYF. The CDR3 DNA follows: TGTGCCAGCAGCCCCTTCCGGGGACTAGCGGGATCCGGGGCCAAAAACATTCAGTACTTC.

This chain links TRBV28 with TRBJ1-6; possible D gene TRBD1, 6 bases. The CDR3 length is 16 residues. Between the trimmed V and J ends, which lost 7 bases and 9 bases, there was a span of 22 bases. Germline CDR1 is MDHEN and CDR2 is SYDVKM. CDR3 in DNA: TGTGCCAGCATCGTGAGGGGCAGGGGAGCAGGTTCACCCCTCCACTTT. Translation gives CASIVRGRGAGSPLHF.

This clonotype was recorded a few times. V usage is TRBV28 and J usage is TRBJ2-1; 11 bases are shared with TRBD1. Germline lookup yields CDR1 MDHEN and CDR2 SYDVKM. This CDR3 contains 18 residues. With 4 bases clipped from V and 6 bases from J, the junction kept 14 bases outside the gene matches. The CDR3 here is CASSYPGQGVIGPNEQFF. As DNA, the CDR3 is TGTGCCAGCAGTTATCCGGGACAGGGGGTGATTGGACCCAATGAGCAGTTCTTC.

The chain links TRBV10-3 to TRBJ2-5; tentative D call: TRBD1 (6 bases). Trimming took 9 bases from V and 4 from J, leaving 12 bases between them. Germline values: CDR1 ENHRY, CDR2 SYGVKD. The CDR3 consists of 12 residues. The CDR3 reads CAIQGPGETQYF. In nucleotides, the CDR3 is TGTGCCATTCAGGGGCCCGGAGAGACCCAGTACTTC.

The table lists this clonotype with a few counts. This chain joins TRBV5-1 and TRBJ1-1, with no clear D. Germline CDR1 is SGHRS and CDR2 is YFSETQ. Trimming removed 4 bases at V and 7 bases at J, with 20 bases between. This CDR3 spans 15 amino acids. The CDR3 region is CASSHNSEHGYEAFF. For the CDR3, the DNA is TGCGCCAGCAGCCATAACTCTGAACACGGATATGAAGCTTTCTTT.

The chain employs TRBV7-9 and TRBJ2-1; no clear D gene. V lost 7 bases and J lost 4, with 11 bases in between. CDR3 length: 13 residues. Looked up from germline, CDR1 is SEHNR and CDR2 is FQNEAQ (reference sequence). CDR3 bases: TGTGCCAGCATGAACACTGAGTACAATGAGCAGTTCTTC. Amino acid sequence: CASMNTEYNEQFF.